Listed below are T cell receptor beta chains from one sample, sequenced in a study of graft-versus-host responses after intestinal transplantation. Clones were read by immunoSEQ multiplex PCR, and TCRdb kept only the in-frame ones, dropping some. The table lists several thousand clones, about a quarter of them singletons. Material: alloreactive CD8+ T cells from a mixed lymphocyte reaction culture, obtained before transplantation. These receptors were collected from a human patient who was an organ donor for intestinal transplantation. Both conserved end residues are part of each CDR3. D genes are given only for firm matches. Rows may omit the clone size; those that give it use once, few, many or a size class.

V: TRBV5-1; size: -; length: 17; D: -; J: TRBJ1-2; DNA: TGCGCCAGCAGCCCCCGAAAACAAGGGCCCGTACATTATGGCTACACCTTC; CDR3: CASSPRKQGPVHYGYTF
V: TRBV6-5; size: -; length: 16; D: TRBD1; J: TRBJ1-2; DNA: TGTGCCAGCAGTTCGCCACAACAGGGGGCGAGCTATGGCTACACCTTC; CDR3: CASSSPQQGASYGYTF
V: TRBV5-8; size: few; length: 12; D: -; J: TRBJ2-7; DNA: TGTGCCAGCAGCTTGGGTATCTACGAGCAGTACTTC; CDR3: CASSLGIYEQYF
V: TRBV7-6; size: few; length: 16; D: -; J: TRBJ1-1; DNA: TGTGCCAGCAGCTTGAGGACCGGACAGCAGGACACTGAAGCTTTCTTT; CDR3: CASSLRTGQQDTEAFF
V: TRBV6-1; size: -; length: 12; D: -; J: TRBJ1-2; DNA: TGTGCCAGCAGTCCCGACAACTATGGCTACACCTTC; CDR3: CASSPDNYGYTF
V: TRBV12-5; size: few; length: 14; D: -; J: TRBJ2-3; DNA: TGTGCTAGTGGTTTGGTTAACCCAATGGATACGCAGTATTTT; CDR3: CASGLVNPMDTQYF
V: TRBV5-3; size: few; length: 14; D: TRBD1; J: TRBJ2-3; DNA: TGTGCCAGAAATAGGGACAGGTACACAGATACGCAGTATTTT; CDR3: CARNRDRYTDTQYF
V: TRBV4-1; size: many; length: 14; D: -; J: TRBJ2-7; DNA: TGCGCCAGCAGCCAAGATCGGGCGGGGGCTGGGCAGTACTTC; CDR3: CASSQDRAGAGQYF
V: TRBV4-3; size: few; length: 15; D: -; J: TRBJ2-7; DNA: TGCGCCAGCAGCCAAATCCTAGGGGGCTCCTACGAGCAGTACTTC; CDR3: CASSQILGGSYEQYF
V: TRBV4-1; size: -; length: 13; D: -; J: TRBJ1-2; DNA: TGCGCCAGCAGCCAAGAACCGGCCTATGGCTACACCTTC; CDR3: CASSQEPAYGYTF
V: TRBV19; size: -; length: 16; D: TRBD2; J: TRBJ2-3; DNA: TGTGCCAGTAGTATCGTTGCGGGGGGGCCTTTAGATACGCAGTATTTT; CDR3: CASSIVAGGPLDTQYF
V: TRBV19; size: few; length: 15; D: TRBD2; J: TRBJ2-1; DNA: TGTGCCAGTAGCCACAGACTAGCGGGCTACAATGAGCAGTTCTTC; CDR3: CASSHRLAGYNEQFF
V: TRBV19; size: -; length: 15; D: -; J: TRBJ2-7; DNA: TGTGCCAGCCTCCCGGGGGTTCGGATCAATTACGAGCAGTACTTC; CDR3: CASLPGVRINYEQYF
V: TRBV5-8; size: -; length: 15; D: -; J: TRBJ1-2; DNA: TGTGCCAGCAGCTTGATTGGGACCTATAACTATGGCTACACCTTC; CDR3: CASSLIGTYNYGYTF
V: TRBV6-5; size: -; length: 15; D: TRBD2; J: TRBJ2-3; DNA: TGTGCCAGCAGTTGGACTAGCGGGAGCACAGATACGCAGTATTTT; CDR3: CASSWTSGSTDTQYF
V: TRBV29-1; size: few; length: 15; D: TRBD2; J: TRBJ2-1; DNA: TGCAGCGTTGAAGAGACTAGCACGATATACAATGAGCAGTTCTTC; CDR3: CSVEETSTIYNEQFF
V: TRBV11-2; size: -; length: 13; D: -; J: TRBJ2-7; DNA: TGTGCCAGCAGCTTACATGAGGGCTACGAGCAGTACTTC; CDR3: CASSLHEGYEQYF
V: TRBV7-2; size: few; length: 13; D: -; J: TRBJ1-4; DNA: TGTGCCAGCAGCTTAGCACGGAATGAAAAACTGTTTTTT; CDR3: CASSLARNEKLFF
V: TRBV19; size: -; length: 13; D: -; J: TRBJ2-1; DNA: TGTGCCAGTAGTGAAGGAGTTACCAATGAGCAGTTCTTC; CDR3: CASSEGVTNEQFF
V: TRBV11-3; size: -; length: 15; D: -; J: TRBJ1-2; DNA: TGTGCCAGCAGCCCGCTCGAGGGGGATCCGGGTGGCTACACCTTC; CDR3: CASSPLEGDPGGYTF